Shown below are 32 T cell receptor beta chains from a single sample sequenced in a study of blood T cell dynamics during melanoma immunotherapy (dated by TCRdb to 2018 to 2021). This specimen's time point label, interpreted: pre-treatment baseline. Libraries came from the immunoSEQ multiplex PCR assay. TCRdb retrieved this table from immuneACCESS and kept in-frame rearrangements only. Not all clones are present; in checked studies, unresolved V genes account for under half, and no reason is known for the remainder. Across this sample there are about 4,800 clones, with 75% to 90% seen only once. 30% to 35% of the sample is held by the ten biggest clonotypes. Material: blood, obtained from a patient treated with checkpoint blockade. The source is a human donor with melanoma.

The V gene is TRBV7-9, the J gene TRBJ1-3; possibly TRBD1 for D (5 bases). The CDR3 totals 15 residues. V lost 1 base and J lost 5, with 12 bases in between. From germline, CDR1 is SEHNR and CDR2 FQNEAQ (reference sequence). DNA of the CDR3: TGTGCCAGCAGCTTAGGAGACAGCACCCGAAACACCATATATTTT. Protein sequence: CASSLGDSTRNTIYF.

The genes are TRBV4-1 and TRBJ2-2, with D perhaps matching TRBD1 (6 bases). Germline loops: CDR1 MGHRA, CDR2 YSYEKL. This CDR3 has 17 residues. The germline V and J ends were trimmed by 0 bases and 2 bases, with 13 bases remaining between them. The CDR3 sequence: CASSQDRAGVNTGELFF. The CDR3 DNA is TGCGCCAGCAGCCAAGATAGGGCAGGGGTTAACACCGGGGAGCTGTTTTTT.

The CDR3 reads CASSLASGSSGANVLTF. The CDR3 DNA reads TGTGCCAGCAGCTTAGCATCAGGTAGCTCTGGGGCCAACGTCCTGACTTTC. This chain links TRBV7-2 with TRBJ2-6; D unresolved. CDR1 SGHTA and CDR2 FQGNSA come from the germline V gene. The CDR3 contains 17 residues. V was cut by 0 bases and J by 0 bases, with 9 bases left in between.

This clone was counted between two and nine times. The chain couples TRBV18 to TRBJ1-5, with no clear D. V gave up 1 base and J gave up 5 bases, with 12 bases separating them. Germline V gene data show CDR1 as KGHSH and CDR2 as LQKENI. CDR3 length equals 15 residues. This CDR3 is CASSPLSGHDQPQHF. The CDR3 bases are TGTGCCAGCTCACCACTGAGCGGGCATGATCAGCCCCAGCATTTT.

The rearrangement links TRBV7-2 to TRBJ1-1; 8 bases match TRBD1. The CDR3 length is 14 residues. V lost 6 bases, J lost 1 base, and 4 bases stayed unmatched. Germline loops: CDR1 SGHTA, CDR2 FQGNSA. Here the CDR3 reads CASRTGGANTEAFF. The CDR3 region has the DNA TGTGCCAGCAGAACAGGGGGAGCGAACACTGAAGCTTTCTTT.

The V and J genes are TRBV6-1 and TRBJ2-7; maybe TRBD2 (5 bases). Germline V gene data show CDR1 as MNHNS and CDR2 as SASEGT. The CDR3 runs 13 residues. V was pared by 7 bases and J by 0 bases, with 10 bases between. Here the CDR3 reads CASNRGSSYEQYF. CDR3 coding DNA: TGTGCCAGCAACAGAGGGAGCTCCTACGAGCAGTACTTC.

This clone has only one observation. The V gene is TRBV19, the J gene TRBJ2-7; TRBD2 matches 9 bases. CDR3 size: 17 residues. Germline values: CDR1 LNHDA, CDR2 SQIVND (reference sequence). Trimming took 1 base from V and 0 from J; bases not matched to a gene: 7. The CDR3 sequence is CASSIGGSGRGSYEQYF. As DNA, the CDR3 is TGTGCCAGTAGTATAGGGGGTAGCGGGAGAGGCTCCTACGAGCAGTACTTC.

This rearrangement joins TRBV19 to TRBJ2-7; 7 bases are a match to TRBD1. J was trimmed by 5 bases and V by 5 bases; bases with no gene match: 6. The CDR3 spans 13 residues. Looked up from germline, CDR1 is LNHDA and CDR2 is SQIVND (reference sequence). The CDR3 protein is CASSPYDRDEQYF. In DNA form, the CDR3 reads TGTGCCAGTAGTCCCTACGACAGGGACGAGCAGTACTTC. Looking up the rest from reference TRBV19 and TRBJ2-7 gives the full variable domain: DGGITQSPKYLFRKEGQNVTLSCEQNLNHDAMYWYRQDPGQGLRLIYYSQIVNDFQKGDIAEGYSVSREKKESFPLTVTSAQKNPTAFYLCASSPYDRDEQYFGPGTRLTVT.

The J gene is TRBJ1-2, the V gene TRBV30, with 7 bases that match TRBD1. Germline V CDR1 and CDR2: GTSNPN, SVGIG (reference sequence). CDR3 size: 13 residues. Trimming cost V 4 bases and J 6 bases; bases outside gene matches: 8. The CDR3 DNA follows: TGTGCCTGGACCGTGACAGGGTACAATGGCTACACCTTC. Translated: CAWTVTGYNGYTF.

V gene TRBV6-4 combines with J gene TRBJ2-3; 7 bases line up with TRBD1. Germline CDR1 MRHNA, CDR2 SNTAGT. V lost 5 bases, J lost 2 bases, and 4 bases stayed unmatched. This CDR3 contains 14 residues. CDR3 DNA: TGTGCCAGCAGTCGGGACAGCCCCACAGATACGCAGTATTTT. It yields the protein CASSRDSPTDTQYF.

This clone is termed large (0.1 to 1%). The CDR3 reads CASSQDGGGRAYLETQYF. The CDR3 DNA is TGTGCCAGCAGCCAAGACGGGGGCGGGAGGGCCTATTTGGAGACCCAGTACTTC. The V call is TRBV4-2, the J call TRBJ2-5; 9 nucleotides align to TRBD2. The CDR3 is 18 residues long. The germline V gene has CDR1 LGHNA and CDR2 YNFKEQ. The V gene end was trimmed by 0 bases and the J gene end by 5 bases; junction bases not matched to a gene: 13.

CDR3 nucleotides: TGTGCCAGCAGTTCCCCAGCTACAGGGACCTACGAGCAGTACTTC. It translates to CASSSPATGTYEQYF. This chain connects TRBV27 to TRBJ2-7; D possibly corresponds to TRBD1 (6 bases). Trimming took 4 bases from V and 2 from J, leaving 15 bases between them. Germline CDR1 is MNHEY and CDR2 is SMNVEV (reference sequence). This CDR3 contains 15 residues.

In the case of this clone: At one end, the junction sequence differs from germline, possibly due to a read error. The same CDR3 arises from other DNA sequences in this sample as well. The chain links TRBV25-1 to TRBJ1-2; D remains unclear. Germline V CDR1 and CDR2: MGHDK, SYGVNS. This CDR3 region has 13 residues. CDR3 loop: CASSVYRDYGYTF. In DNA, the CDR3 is TGTGCCAGCAGTGTGTACCGTGACTACGGCTACACCTTC.

The chain's CDR3 is CATPAVELNTGELFF. The DNA of the CDR3 is TGTGCCACCCCCGCCGTCGAACTGAACACCGGGGAGCTGTTTTTT. V is TRBV7-6 and J is TRBJ2-2; D not resolved. Germline V gene sequence: CDR1 SGHVS, CDR2 FNYEAQ. The ends were cut back, 10 bases at V and 1 base at J, with 16 bases in the middle. The CDR3 consists of 15 residues.

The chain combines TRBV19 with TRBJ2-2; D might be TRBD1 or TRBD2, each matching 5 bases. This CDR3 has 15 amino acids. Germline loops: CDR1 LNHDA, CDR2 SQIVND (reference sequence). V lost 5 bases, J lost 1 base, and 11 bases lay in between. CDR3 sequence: CASSYAGRNTGELFF. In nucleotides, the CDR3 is TGTGCCAGTAGTTACGCAGGGAGGAACACCGGGGAGCTGTTTTTT.

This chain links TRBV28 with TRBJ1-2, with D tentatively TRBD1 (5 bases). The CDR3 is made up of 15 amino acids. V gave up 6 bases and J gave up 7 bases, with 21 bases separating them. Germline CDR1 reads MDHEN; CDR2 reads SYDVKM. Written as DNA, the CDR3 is TGTGCCAGCAGCACTTCCTCAGGGTTGCTAGGTGGCTACACCTTC. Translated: CASSTSSGLLGGYTF.

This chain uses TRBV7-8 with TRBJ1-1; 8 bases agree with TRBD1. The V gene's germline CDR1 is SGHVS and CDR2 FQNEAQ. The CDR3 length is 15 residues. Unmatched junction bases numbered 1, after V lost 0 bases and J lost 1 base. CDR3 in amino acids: CASSLAGQGNTEAFF. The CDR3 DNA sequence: TGTGCCAGCAGCTTAGCAGGACAGGGGAACACTGAAGCTTTCTTT.

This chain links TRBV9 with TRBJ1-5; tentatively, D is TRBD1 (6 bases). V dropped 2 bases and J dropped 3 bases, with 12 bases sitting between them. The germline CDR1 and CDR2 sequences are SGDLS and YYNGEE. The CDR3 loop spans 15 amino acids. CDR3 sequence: CASSVTGQFNQPQHF. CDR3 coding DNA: TGTGCCAGCAGCGTCACCGGACAGTTCAATCAGCCCCAGCATTTT.

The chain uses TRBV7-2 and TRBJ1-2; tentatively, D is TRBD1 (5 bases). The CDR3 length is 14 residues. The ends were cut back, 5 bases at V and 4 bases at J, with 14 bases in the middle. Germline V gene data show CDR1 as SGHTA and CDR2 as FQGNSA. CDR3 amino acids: CASSPSGGGYGYTF. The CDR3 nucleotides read TGTGCCAGCAGCCCCTCCGGGGGTGGCTATGGCTACACCTTC. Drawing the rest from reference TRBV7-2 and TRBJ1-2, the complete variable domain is GAGVSQSPSNKVTEKGKDVELRCDPISGHTALYWYRQSLGQGLEFLIYFQGNSAPDKSGLPSDRFSAERTGGSVSTLTIQRTQQEDSAVYLCASSPSGGGYGYTFGSGTRLTVV.

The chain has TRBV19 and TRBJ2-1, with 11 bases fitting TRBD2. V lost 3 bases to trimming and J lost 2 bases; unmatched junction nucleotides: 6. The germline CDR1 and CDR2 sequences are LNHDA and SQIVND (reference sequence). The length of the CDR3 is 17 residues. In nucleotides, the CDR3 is TGTGCCAGTAGTATTCAAGGGACTAGCGGACCCTACAATGAGCAGTTCTTC. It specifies CASSIQGTSGPYNEQFF.

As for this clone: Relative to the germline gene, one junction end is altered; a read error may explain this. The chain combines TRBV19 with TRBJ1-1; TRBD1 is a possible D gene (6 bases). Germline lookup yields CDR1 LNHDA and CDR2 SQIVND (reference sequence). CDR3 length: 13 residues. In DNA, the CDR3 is TGTGCCAGTAGTATACAGGGGAGCGCTGAAGTTTTCTTT. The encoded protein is CASSIQGSAEVFF. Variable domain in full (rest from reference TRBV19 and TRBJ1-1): DGGITQSPKYLFRKEGQNVTLSCEQNLNHDAMYWYRQDPGQGLRLIYYSQIVNDFQKGDIAEGYSVSREKKESFPLTVTSAQKNPTAFYLCASSIQGSAEVFFGQGTRLTVV.

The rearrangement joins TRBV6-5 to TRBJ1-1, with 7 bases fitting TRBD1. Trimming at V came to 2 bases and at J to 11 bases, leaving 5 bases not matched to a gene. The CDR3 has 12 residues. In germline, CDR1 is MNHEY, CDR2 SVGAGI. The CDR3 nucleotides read TGTGCCAGCAGTTACGTCACAGGGGAGGCTTTCTTT. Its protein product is CASSYVTGEAFF.

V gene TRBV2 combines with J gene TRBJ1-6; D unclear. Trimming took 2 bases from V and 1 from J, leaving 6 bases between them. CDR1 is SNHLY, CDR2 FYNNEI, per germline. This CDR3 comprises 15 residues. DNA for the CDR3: TGTGCCAGCAGTGAAACGAGGTCCTATAATTCACCCCTCCACTTT. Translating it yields CASSETRSYNSPLHF.

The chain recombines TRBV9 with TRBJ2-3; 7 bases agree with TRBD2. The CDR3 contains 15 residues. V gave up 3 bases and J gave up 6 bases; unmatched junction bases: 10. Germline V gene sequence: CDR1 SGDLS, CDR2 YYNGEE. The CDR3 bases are TGTGCCAGCAGCGCGCAAGCGGGGACGGGGGATACGCAGTATTTT. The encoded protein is CASSAQAGTGDTQYF. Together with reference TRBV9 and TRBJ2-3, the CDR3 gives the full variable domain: DSGVTQTPKHLITATGQRVTLRCSPRSGDLSVYWYQQSLDQGLQFLIQYYNGEERAKGNILERFSAQQFPDLHSELNLSSLELGDSALYFCASSAQAGTGDTQYFGPGTRLTVL.

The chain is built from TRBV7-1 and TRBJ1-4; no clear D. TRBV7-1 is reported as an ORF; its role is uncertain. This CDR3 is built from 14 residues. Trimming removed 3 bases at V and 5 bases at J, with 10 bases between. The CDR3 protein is CASSSPNPNEKLFF. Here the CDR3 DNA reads TGTGCCAGCAGCTCCCCCAACCCCAATGAAAAACTGTTTTTT.

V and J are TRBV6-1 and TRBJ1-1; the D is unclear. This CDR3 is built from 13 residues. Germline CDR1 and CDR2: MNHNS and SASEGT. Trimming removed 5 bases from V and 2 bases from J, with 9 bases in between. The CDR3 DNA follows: TGTGCCAGCAGTTCGGGAAGAAACACTGAAGCTTTCTTT. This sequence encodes CASSSGRNTEAFF.

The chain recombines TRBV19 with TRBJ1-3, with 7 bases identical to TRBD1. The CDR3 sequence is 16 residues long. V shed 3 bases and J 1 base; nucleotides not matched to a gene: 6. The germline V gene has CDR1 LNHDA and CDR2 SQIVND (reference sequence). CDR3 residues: CASSITGEGSGNTIYF. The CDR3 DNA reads TGTGCCAGTAGTATTACAGGGGAGGGATCTGGAAACACCATATATTTT.

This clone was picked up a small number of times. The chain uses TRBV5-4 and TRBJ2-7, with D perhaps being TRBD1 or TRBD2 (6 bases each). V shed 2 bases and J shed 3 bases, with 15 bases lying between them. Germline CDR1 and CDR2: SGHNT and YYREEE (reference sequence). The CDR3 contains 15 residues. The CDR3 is CASSFPGEAIYEQYF. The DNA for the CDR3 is TGTGCCAGCAGCTTCCCAGGGGAGGCAATCTACGAGCAGTACTTC.

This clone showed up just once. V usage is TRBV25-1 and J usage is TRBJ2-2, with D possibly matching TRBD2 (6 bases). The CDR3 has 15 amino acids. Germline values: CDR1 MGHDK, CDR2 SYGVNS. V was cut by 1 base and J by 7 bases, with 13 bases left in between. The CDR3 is CASSELAEAVGELFF. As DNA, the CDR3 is TGTGCCAGCAGTGAATTAGCGGAGGCTGTCGGGGAGCTGTTTTTT.

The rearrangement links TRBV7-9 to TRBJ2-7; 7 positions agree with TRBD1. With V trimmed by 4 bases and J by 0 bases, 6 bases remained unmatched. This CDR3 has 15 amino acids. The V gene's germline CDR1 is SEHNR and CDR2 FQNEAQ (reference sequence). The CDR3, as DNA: TGTGCCAGCAGCTATACCAGGGGGAGCTCCTACGAGCAGTACTTC. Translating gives CASSYTRGSSYEQYF.

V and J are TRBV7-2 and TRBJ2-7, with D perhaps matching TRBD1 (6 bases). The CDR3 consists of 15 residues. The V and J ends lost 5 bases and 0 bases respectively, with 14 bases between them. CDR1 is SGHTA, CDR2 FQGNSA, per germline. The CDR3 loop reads CASSPDGTISYEQYF. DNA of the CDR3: TGTGCCAGCAGCCCGGACGGGACAATCTCCTACGAGCAGTACTTC.

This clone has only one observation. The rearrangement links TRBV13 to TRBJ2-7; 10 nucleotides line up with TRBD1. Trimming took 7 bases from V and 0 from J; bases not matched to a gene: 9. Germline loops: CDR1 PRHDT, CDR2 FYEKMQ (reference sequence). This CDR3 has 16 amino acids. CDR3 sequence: CASTNTGTGDSYEQYF. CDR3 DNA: TGTGCCAGCACCAACACCGGGACAGGGGACTCCTACGAGCAGTACTTC.